The entry that follows covers one T cell receptor (beta chain) sequence. This CDR3 comprises 15 residues. Germline V gene sequence: CDR1 SGHAT, CDR2 FQNNGV. V lost 1 base and J 5 bases, leaving 14 bases between the germline ends. PCR involved 60 Vbeta and 13 Jbeta primers. Original methodology: Per a later analysis, the number of unique TCR beta chains was about 80 million, of which about 10 million were shared. This table comes from immunoSEQ multiplex PCR, and its TCRdb copy is limited to in-frame clones, with some not included. For V, J and clone size, that table is used; D and trimming come from the DNA. The sample contains 150,000 to 200,000 clones, 75% to 90% of which appear only once. The source of the sample is a study of cytomegalovirus exposure and HLA in healthy donors.

Sequencing was done on a sample of PBMCs. This TCR came from a woman under 30 in good health and CMV-seronegative. V gene TRBV11-2 combines with J gene TRBJ1-2, with a tentative D call TRBD1 (6 bases). DNA of the CDR3: TGTGCCAGCAGCTTAGGGAATTCAGGGGTTTATGGCTACACCTTC. It translates to CASSLGNSGVYGYTF.